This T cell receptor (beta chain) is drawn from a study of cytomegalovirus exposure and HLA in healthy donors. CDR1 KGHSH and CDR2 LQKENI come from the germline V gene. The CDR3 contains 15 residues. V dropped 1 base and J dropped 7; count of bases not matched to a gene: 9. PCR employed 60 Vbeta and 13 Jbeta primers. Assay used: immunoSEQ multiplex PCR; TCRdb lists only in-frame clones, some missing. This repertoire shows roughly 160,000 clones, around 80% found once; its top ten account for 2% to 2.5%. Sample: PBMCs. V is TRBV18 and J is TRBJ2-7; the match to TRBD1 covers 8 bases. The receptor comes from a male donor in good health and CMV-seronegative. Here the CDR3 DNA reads TGTGCCAGCTCACCACGGGGACAGGACCTTCGGGAGCAGTACTTC. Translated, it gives CASSPRGQDLREQYF.